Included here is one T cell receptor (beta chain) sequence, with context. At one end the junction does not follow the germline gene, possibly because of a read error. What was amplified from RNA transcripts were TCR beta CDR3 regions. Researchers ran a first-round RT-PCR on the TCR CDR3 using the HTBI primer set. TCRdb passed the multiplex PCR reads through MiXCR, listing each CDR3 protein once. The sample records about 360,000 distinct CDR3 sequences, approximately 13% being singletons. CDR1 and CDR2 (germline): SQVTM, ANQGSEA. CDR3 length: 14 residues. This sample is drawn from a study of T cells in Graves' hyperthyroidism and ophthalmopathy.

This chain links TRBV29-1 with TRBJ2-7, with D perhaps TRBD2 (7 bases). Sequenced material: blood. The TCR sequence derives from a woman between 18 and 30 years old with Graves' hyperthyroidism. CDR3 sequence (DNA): TGCGGCGTTGGAGGGGGGGGGCAGGGGCACGAGCAGTACTTC. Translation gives CGVGGGGQGHEQYF.